This TCR beta chain was sequenced for a study of immune evolution from preneoplasia to lung adenocarcinoma. V shed 6 bases and J shed 3 bases, with 9 bases lying between them. This CDR3 comprises 12 residues. Germline CDR1 LNHDA, CDR2 SQIVND (reference sequence). The protocol was immunoSEQ multiplex PCR, while the TCRdb copy is restricted to in-frame clones and leaves out a portion. The table includes some 10,000 clones, around four fifths detected once. V is TRBV19 and J is TRBJ2-7; D ambiguous. This receptor was identified in a person aged 70 to 80 with lung adenocarcinoma. The sequencing sample was made of FFPE minimally invasive lung adenocarcinoma tissue. This CDR3 reads CASSGPFYEQYF. CDR3 DNA sequence: TGTGCCAGTAGCGGGCCCTTCTACGAGCAGTACTTC.